This TCR beta chain came from a study of blood T cell repertoires in COVID-19. V lost 5 bases and J 2 bases, leaving 13 bases between the germline ends. CDR3 length equals 15 residues. CDR1 is MDHEN and CDR2 is SYDVKM in the germline V gene. Method: immunoSEQ multiplex PCR; TCRdb's copy keeps in-frame clones and lacks some. The sample records about 230,000 clones, less than 90% being singletons. Sequenced: peripheral blood. The TCR comes from a woman in her 70s with active or convalescent COVID-19. The V gene is TRBV28, the J gene TRBJ1-3; tentative D call: TRBD1 (6 bases). The CDR3 spells CASSELDRTGNTIYF. Written as DNA, the CDR3 is TGTGCCAGCAGTGAGCTAGACAGGACTGGAAACACCATATATTTT.